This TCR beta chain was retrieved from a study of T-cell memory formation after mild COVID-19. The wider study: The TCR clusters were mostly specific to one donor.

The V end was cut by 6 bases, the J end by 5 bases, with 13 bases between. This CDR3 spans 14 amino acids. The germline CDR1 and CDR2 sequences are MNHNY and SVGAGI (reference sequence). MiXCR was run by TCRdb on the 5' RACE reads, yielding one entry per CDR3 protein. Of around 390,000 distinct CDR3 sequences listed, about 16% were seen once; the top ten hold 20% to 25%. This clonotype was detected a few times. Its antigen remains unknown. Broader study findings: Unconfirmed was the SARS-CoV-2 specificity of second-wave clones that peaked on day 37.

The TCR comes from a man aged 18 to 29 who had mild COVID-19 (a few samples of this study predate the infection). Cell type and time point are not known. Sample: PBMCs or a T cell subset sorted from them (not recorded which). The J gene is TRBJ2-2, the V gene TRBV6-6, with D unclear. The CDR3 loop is CASSHGGSTGELFF. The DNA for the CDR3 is TGTGCCAGCAGCCATGGTGGATCGACCGGGGAGCTGTTTTTT.